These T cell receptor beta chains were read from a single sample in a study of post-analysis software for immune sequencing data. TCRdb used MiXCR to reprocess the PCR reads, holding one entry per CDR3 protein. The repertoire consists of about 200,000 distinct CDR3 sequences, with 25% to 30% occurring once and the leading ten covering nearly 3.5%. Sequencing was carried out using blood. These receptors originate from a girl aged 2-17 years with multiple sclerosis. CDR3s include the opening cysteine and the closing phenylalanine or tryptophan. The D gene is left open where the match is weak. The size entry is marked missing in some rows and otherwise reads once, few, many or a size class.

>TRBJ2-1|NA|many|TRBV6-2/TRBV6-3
CASSYTSTRTYNEQFF
TGTGCCAGCAGTTACACTAGCACCCGCACCTACAATGAGCAGTTCTTC
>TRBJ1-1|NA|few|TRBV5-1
CASSSRVTDTEAFF
TGCGCCAGCAGCTCCAGGGTGACGGACACTGAAGCTTTCTTT
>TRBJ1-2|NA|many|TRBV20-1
CSASNVGTVYGYTF
TGCAGTGCTAGTAATGTAGGGACGGTCTATGGCTACACCTTC
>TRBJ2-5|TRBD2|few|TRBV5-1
CASSLDAGGGQETQYF
TGCGCCAGCAGCTTGGACGCGGGAGGGGGCCAAGAGACCCAGTACTTC
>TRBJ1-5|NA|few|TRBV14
CASSQGNGYQPQHF
TGTGCCAGCAGCCAAGGGAACGGTTATCAGCCCCAGCATTTT
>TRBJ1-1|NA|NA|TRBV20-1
CSARSTGEAFF
TGCAGTGCTCGGTCGACGGGTGAAGCTTTCTTT
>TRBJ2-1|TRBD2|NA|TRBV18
CASSPGLAGDNEQFF
TGTGCCAGCTCACCCGGACTAGCGGGAGACAATGAGCAGTTCTTC
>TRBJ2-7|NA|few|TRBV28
CASSHRFFYEQYF
TGTGCCAGCAGTCACCGATTCTTCTACGAGCAGTACTTC
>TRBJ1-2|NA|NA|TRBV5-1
CASSRGSFGDGYTF
TGCGCCAGCAGTCGGGGGAGCTTTGGAGATGGCTACACCTTC
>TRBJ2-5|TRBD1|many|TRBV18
CASSLLTGAQQETQYF
TGTGCCAGCTCACTTCTGACAGGGGCCCAACAAGAGACCCAGTACTTC
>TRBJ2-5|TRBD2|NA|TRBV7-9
CASSPKPAHSGGKTQYF
TGTGCCAGCAGCCCCAAACCCGCCCATAGCGGGGGAAAGACCCAGTACTTC
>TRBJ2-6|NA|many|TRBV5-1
CASSLETAGANVLTF
TGCGCCAGCAGCTTGGAAACAGCTGGGGCCAACGTCCTGACTTTC
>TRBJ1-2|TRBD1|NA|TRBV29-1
CSGVTGPHYGYTF
TGCAGCGGCGTGACAGGGCCTCACTATGGCTACACCTTC
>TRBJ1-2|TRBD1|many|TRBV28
CASSLGDRVYGYTF
TGTGCCAGCAGTTTAGGGGACAGGGTTTATGGCTACACCTTC
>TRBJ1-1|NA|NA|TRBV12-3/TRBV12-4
CASRRGSTEAFF
TGTGCCAGCCGCAGGGGATCCACTGAAGCTTTCTTT
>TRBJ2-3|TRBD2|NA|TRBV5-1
CASSGLAGLSTDRQYF
TGCGCCAGCAGCGGACTAGCGGGGCTGAGCACAGATAGGCAGTATTTT
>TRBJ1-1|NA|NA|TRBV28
CASSSSSTGSRGAFF
TGTGCCAGCAGTTCCTCCTCGACCGGGTCCAGAGGAGCTTTCTTT
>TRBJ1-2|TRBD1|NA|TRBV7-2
CASSLRARGTYGYTF
TGTGCCAGCAGCTTAAGGGCCAGGGGGACCTATGGCTACACCTTC